This entry concerns a single T cell receptor beta chain. This receptor's antigen is unknown. No base-level quality is on record; no much larger clone is a single base apart. This specimen belongs to a study of shared clonotypes between healthy human individuals (dated by TCRdb to about 2020). With respect to the entire study: The cohort included a few men and a couple of women between 18 and 49 years of age. For each donor, CD4 naive and CD4 memory were each run on three plates, CD8 naive on two plates, and CD8 memory on one plate. Each donor's leukapheresis produced roughly between roughly 0.94 and 9.5 billion PBMCs. To estimate repertoire size and how much clonotype sharing occurs between individuals, the study deeply sequenced the blood TCR repertoires of roughly 5 healthy adults. To increase sequencing depth and limit assay-specific biases, different laboratories used diverse techniques to prepare libraries and sequence TCR repertoires.

Using the deep immunoSEQ assay, multiplex PCR amplified TCR CDR3 regions from genomic DNA. Extracted genomic DNA from each cell subset was spread evenly across all wells of several immunoSEQ 96-well plates, with each plate serving as a replicate. For sorted subsets, about 200 ng genomic DNA, equal to approximately 30,000 T cell genomes, was loaded into each replicate PCR. Purified libraries were quantified with a Qubit 3.0 fluorometer, sized on a Bioanalyzer 2100, and re-quantified with the KAPA Library Quantification kit. Every immunoSEQ 96-well plate was sequenced on a separate single-read 150-cycle Illumina NextSeq 550 flow cell. As for how the authors treated the data: Because only junctional sequences without quality scores were contained in the immunoSEQ output, filtering matching that applied to full-length reads could not be performed. Sequences were annotated with PyIR, a Python wrapper for IgBLAST v1.9, and V/J genes and CDR3 were assigned using IMGT germline references. Reads with weak V/J assignments (E-value above 1e-6), missing CDR3, stop codons, out-of-frame junctions, or ambiguous translated residues were removed. V3J clonotypes were defined as sequences sharing an identical inferred V gene, J gene, and CDR3 amino acid sequence. Percentage overlap between repertoires was computed as shared unique clonotypes divided by the size of the smaller repertoire. Three approaches were used to assess repertoire richness: RTK rarefaction, the Chao1 estimator, and Recon v2.1 estimates of unobserved clonotypes. Generation probabilities for all TCRbeta clonotypes obtained by the gDNA method from a few donors were computed using OLGA. TCRdb limited this immuneACCESS table to in-frame rearrangements with V and J called. A share of clones is missing; checked studies link under half to unresolved V genes, and the rest is unexplained. The V and J calls and clone size were taken over from that table, and D and trimming were inferred from the DNA. For this sample the table gives some 2,000,000 clones, of which about 95% were detected only once. Approximately 1.2% of the sample comes from the top ten.

Inclusive of the bounding cysteine and phenylalanine, the CDR3 is 17 residues long. The entry retains the CDR3 DNA only, 51 bases that are in frame from base 1. For CDR1 and CDR2, the germline V gene lists MGHRA and YSYEKL. V is pared back by 0 bases and J by 5 bases, with 19 bases lying between the germline termini. Overall study results and their limits: Sampling was limited to blood, and TCR repertoires in tissue likely differ from TCR repertoires in blood. Naive subsets generally had larger estimated clonotype richness than memory subsets did. Rarefaction of sorted-subset datasets indicated incomplete sequencing despite the large sequencing depth. Around 5.4% of naive CD4, 3% to 3.5% of naive CD8, approximately 2.2% of memory CD4, and around 0.42% of memory CD8 clonotypes were shared across several donors. Higher generation probabilities were observed for clonotypes shared by all four sorted-subset donors than for non-shared clonotypes. Pairwise subsampling indicated that sequencing depth was expected to affect the degree of clonotype sharing among donors. The small number of donors limited the genetic and exposure-history diversity represented.

CD8 naive samples were CD45RO-negative cells positively selected for CCR7, giving a CD45RA+CCR7+ population that excluded TemRA cells. Healthy HIV-negative adults with no recently reported acute infections or vaccinations were included as donors. Every donor was a Caucasian adult residing in Nashville, Tennessee, USA. Blood was collected by leukapheresis, and PBMCs were isolated by Ficoll-Histopaque density gradient centrifugation and then cryopreserved in liquid nitrogen vapor phase. Analytical flow cytometry was used to check the purity and quantity of each magnetically sorted T cell population. Each sorted fraction had its genomic DNA isolated and then quantified by UV absorbance on a Nanodrop 2000c.

The TCR was taken from a young man in good health. Sample: naive CD8+ T cells sorted from blood. In the paper's terms, the cell subset or site label means: CD45RA+CCR7+. The chain is made from TRBV4-1 and TRBJ2-5, with the D gene call left open. The nucleotide sequence is TGCGCCAGCAGCCAAGACTCAGGTTTGGTTTTGGCGGAGACCCAGTACTTC. Its protein reads: CASSQDSGLVLAETQYF.